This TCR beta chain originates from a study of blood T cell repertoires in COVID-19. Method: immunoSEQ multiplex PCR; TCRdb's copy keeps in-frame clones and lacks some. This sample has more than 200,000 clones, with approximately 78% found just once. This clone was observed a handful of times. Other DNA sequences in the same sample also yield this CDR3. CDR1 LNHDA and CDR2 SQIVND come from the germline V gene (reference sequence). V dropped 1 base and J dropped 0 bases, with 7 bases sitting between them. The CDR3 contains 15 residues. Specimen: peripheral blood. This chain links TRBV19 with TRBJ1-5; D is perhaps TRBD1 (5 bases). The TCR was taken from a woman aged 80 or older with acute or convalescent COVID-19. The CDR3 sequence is CASSIGQYSNQPQHF. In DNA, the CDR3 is TGTGCCAGTAGTATAGGACAGTATAGCAATCAGCCCCAGCATTTT.